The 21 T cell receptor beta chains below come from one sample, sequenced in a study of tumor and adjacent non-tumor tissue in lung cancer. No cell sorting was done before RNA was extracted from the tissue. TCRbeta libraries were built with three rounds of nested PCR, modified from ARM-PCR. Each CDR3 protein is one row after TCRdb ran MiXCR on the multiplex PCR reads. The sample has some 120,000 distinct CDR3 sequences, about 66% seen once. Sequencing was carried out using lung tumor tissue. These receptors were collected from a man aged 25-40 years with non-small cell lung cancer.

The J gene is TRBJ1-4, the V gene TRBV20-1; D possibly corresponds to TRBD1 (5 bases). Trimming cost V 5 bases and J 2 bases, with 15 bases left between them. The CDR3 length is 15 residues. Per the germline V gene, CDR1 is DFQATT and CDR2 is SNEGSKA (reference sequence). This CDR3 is CSAPHSGATNEKLFF. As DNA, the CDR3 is TGCAGTGCTCCACACAGTGGGGCGACTAATGAAAAACTGTTTTTT.

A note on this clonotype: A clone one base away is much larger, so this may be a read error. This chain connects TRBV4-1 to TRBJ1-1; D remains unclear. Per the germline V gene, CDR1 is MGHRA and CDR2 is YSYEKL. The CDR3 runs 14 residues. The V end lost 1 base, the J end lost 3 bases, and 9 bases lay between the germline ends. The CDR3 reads CASSQGLGDTEAFF. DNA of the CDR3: TGCGCCAGCAGCCAAGGTCTGGGAGACACTGAAGCTTTCTTT.

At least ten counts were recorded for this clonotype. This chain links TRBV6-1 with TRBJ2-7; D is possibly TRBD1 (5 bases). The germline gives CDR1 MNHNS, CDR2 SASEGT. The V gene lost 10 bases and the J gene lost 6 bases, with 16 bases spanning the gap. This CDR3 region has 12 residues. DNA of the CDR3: TGTGCCACTAAGGCTGACAGACCCGAGCAGTACTTC. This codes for CATKADRPEQYF.

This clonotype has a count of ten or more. The CDR3 coding sequence is TGTGCCAGCAGTTCATCGCCCAACCAGCCCCAGCATTTT. Amino acids: CASSSSPNQPQHF. V usage is TRBV12-3 or TRBV12-4 and J usage is TRBJ1-5; D remains unclear. V was trimmed by 4 bases and J by 7 bases, leaving 11 bases between them. The CDR3 totals 13 residues.

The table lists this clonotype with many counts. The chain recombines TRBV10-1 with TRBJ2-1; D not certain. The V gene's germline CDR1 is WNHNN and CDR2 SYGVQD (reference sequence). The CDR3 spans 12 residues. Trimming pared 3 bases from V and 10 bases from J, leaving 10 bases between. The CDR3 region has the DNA TGCGCCAGCAGTGAAGGACCTACAGAGCAGTTCTTC. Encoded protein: CASSEGPTEQFF.

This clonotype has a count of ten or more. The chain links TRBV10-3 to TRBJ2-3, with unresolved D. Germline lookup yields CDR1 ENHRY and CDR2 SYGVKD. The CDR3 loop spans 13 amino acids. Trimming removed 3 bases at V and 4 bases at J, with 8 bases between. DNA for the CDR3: TGTGCCATCAGTGAATTCGGTGCAGATACGCAGTATTTT. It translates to CAISEFGADTQYF.

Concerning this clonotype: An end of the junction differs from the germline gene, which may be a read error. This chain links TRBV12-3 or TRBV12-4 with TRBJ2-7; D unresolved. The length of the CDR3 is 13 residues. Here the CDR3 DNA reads TGTGCCAGTAGTTTCTACATCGGTGGGGAGCAGTACTTC. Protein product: CASSFYIGGEQYF.

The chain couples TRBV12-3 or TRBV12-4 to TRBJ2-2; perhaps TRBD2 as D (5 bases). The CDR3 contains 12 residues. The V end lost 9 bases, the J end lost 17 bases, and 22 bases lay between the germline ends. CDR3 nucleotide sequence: TGTGCCAGTTCCCCGGGCGCCGGGGAGCCATTTTTT. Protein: CASSPGAGEPFF.

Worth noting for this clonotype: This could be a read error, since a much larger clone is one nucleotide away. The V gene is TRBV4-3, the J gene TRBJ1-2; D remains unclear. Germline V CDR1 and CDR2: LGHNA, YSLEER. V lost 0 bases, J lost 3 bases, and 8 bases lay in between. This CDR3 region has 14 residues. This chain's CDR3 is CASSQDTGDYGYTF. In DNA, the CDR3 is TGCGCCAGCAGCCAAGATACGGGTGACTATGGCTACACCTTC.

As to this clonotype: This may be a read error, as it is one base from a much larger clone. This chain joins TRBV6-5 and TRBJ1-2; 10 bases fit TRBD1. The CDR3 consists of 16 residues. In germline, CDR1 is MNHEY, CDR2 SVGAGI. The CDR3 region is CACRTGQGSSYSGYTF. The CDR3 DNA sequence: TGTGCCTGCAGAACGGGACAGGGGTCTTCCTATAGCGGCTACACCTTC.

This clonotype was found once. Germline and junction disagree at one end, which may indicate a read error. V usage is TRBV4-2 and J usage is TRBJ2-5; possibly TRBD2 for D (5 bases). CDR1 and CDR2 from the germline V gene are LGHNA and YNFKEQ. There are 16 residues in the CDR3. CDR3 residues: CAGSQERSGIQETQCF. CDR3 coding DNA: TGTGCCGGCAGCCAAGAAAGGTCGGGAATCCAAGAGACCCAGTGCTTC.

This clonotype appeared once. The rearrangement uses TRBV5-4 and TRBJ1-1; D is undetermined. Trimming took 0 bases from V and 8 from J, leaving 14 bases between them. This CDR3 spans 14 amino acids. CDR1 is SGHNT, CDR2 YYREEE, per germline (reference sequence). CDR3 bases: TGTGCCAGCAGCTTGGGGCTGAGGGTCACAGAAGCTTTCTTT. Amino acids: CASSLGLRVTEAFF.

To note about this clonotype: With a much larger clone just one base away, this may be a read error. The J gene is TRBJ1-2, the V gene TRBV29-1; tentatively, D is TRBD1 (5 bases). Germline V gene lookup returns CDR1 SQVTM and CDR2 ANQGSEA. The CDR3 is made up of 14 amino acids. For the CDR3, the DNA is TGCGGCGTTGTGCGACAGTCTACTAACTATGGCTACACCTTC. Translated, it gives CGVVRQSTNYGYTF. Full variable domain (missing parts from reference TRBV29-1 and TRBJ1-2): SAVISQKPSRDICQRGTSLTIQCQVDSQVTMMFWYRQQPGQSLTLIATANQGSEATYESGFVIDKFPISRPNLTFSTLTVSNMSPEDSSIYLCGVVRQSTNYGYTFGSGTRLTVV.

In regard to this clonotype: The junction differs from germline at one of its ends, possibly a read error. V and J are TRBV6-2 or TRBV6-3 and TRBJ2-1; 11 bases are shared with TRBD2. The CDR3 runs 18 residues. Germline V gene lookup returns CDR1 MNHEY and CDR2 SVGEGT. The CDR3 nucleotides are TGTGCCAGCAGTTACCCGTTAGGACTAGCGGGCTCCTACAGTGAGCAGTTCTTC. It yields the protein CASSYPLGLAGSYSEQFF.

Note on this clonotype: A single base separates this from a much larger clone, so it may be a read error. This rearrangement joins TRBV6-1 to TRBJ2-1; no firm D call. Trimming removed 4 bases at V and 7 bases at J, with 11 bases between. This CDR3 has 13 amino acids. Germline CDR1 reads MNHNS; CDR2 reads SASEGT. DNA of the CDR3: TGTGCCAGCAGTGCGGGTTTTAGGAATGAGCAGTTCTTC. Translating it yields CASSAGFRNEQFF.

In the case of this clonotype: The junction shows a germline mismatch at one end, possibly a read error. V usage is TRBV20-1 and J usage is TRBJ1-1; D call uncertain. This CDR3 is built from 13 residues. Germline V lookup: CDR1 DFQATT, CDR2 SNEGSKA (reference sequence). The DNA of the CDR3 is TGCACTGCTAGAGATCTTACGGGTGCTGAAGCTTTCTTT. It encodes CTARDLTGAEAFF.

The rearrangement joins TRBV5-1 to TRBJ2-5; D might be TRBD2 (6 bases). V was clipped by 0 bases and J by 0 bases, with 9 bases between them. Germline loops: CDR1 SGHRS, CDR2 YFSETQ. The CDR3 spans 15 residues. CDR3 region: CASSLGGAYQETQYF. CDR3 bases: TGCGCCAGCAGCTTGGGCGGGGCATACCAAGAGACCCAGTACTTC.

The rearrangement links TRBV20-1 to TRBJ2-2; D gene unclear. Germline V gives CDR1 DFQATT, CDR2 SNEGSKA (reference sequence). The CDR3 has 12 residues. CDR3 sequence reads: CNVRDGPGELFF. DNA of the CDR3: TGCAATGTTAGAGATGGGCCCGGGGAGCTGTTTTTT.

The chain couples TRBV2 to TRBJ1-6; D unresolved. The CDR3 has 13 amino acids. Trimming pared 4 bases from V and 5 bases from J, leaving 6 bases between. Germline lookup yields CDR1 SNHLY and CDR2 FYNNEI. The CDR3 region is CASSVGNNSPLHF. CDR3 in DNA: TGTGCCAGCAGTGTGGGGAATAATTCACCCCTCCACTTT.

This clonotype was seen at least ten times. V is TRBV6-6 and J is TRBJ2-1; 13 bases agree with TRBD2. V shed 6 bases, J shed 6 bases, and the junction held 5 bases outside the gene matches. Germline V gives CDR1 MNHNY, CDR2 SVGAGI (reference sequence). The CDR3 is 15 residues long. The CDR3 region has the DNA TGTGCCAGCAGCATACTAGCGGGGGGGCCCAATGAGCAGTTCTTC. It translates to CASSILAGGPNEQFF.

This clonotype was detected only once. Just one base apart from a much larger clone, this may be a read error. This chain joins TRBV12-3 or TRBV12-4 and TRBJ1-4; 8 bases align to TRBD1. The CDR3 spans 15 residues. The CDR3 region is CASSFSTGEDEKQFF. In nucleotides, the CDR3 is TGTGCCAGCAGTTTTTCGACAGGGGAAGATGAAAAACAGTTTTTT.